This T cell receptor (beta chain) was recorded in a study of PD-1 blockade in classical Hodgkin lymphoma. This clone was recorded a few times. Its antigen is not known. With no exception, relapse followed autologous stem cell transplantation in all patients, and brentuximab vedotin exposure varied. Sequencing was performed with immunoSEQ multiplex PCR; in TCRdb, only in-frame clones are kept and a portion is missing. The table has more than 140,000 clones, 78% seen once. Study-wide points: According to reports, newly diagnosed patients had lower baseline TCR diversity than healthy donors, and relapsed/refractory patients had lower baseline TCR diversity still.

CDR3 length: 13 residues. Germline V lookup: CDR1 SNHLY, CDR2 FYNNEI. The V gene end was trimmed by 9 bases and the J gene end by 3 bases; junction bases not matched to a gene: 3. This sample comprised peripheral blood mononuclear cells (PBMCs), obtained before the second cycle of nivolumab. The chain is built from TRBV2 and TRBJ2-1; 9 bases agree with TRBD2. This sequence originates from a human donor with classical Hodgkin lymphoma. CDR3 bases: TGTGCCAGTGCTAGCGGGGACTACAATGAGCAGTTCTTC. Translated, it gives CASASGDYNEQFF.